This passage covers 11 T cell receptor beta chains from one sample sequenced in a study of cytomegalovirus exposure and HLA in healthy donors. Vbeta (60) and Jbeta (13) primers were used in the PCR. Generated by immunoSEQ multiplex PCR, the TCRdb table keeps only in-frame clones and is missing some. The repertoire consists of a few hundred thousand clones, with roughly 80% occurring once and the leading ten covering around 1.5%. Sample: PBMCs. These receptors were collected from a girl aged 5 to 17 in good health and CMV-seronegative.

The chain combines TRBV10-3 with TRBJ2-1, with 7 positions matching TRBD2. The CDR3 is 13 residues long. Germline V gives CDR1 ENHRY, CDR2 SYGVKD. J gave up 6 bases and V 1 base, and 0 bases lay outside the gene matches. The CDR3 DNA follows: TGTGCCATCAGTGAGTTAGCGGGCAATGAGCAGTTCTTC. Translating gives CAISELAGNEQFF.

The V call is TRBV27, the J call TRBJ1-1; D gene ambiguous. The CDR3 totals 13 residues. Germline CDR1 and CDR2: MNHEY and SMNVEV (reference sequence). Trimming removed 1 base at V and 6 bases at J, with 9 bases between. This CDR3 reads CASSLYNPPEAFF. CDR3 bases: TGTGCCAGCAGTTTATACAACCCTCCTGAAGCTTTCTTT.

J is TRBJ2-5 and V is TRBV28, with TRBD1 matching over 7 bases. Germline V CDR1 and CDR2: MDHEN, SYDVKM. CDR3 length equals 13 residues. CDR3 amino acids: CAANDRDQETQYF. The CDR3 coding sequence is TGTGCAGCTAACGACAGGGACCAAGAGACCCAGTACTTC.

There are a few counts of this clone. CDR3 protein: CASSLDLSGSRQFF. The CDR3 coding sequence is TGTGCCAGCAGCCTTGACCTTAGCGGGAGTAGGCAGTTCTTC. J is TRBJ2-1 and V is TRBV5-4; 9 positions match TRBD2. From germline, CDR1 is SGHNT and CDR2 YYREEE (reference sequence). The CDR3 totals 14 residues. Trimming removed 4 bases from V and 12 bases from J; junction bases left unmatched: 11. The variable domain in full, with the rest retrieved from reference TRBV5-4 and TRBJ2-1, is ETGVTQSPTHLIKTRGQQVTLRCSSQSGHNTVSWYQQALGQGPQFIFQYYREEENGRGNFPPRFSGLQFPNYSSELNVNALELDDSALYLCASSLDLSGSRQFFGPGTRLTVL.

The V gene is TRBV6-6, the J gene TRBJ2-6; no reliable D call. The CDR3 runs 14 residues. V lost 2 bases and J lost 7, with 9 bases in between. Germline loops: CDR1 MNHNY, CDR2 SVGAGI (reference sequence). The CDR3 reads CASSYRSRANVLTF. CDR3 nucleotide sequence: TGTGCCAGCAGTTACCGGTCTCGAGCCAACGTCCTGACTTTC.

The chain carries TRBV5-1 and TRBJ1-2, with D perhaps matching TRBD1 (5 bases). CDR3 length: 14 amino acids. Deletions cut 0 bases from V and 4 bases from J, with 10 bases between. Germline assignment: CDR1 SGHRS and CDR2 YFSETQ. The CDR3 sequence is CASSLEGAVYGYTF. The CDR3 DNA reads TGCGCCAGCAGCTTGGAAGGGGCAGTCTATGGCTACACCTTC. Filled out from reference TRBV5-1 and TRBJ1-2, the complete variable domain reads KAGVTQTPRYLIKTRGQQVTLSCSPISGHRSVSWYQQTPGQGLQFLFEYFSETQRNKGNFPGRFSGRQFSNSRSEMNVSTLELGDSALYLCASSLEGAVYGYTFGSGTRLTVV.

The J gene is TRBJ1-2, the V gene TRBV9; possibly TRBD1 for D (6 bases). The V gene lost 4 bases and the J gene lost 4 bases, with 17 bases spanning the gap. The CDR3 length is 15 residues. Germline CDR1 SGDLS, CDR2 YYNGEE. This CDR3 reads CASSSHREWGYGYTF. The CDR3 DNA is TGTGCCAGCAGCTCCCACAGGGAGTGGGGCTATGGCTACACCTTC.

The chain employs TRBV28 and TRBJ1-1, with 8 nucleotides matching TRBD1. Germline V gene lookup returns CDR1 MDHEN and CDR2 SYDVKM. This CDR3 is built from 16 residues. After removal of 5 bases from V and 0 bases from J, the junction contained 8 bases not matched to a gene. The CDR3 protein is CASSTTGDQLNTEAFF. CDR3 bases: TGTGCCAGCAGTACGACAGGGGACCAACTGAACACTGAAGCTTTCTTT.

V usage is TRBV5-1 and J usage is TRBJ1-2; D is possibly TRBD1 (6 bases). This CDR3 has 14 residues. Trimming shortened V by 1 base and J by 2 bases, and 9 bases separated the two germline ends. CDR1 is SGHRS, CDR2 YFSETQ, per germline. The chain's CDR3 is CASSLNGQNYGYTF. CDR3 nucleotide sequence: TGCGCCAGCAGCTTGAATGGACAGAACTATGGCTACACCTTC. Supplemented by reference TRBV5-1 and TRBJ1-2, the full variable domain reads KAGVTQTPRYLIKTRGQQVTLSCSPISGHRSVSWYQQTPGQGLQFLFEYFSETQRNKGNFPGRFSGRQFSNSRSEMNVSTLELGDSALYLCASSLNGQNYGYTFGSGTRLTVV.

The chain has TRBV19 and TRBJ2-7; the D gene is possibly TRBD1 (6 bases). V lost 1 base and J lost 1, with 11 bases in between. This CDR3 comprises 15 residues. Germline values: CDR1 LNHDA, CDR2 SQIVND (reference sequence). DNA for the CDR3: TGTGCCAGTAGTATAGGGGTTGGACAGTCCTACGAGCAGTACTTC. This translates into CASSIGVGQSYEQYF.

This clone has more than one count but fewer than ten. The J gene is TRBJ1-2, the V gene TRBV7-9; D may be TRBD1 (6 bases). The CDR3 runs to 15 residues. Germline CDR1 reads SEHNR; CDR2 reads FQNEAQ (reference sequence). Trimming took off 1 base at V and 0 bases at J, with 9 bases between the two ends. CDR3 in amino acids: CASSLVGGANYGYTF. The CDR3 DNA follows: TGTGCCAGCAGCTTAGTAGGGGGTGCTAACTATGGCTACACCTTC. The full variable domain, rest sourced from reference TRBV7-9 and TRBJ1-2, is DTGVSQNPRHKITKRGQNVTFRCDPISEHNRLYWYRQTLGQGPEFLTYFQNEAQLEKSRLLSDRFSAERPKGSFSTLEIQRTEQGDSAMYLCASSLVGGANYGYTFGSGTRLTVV.